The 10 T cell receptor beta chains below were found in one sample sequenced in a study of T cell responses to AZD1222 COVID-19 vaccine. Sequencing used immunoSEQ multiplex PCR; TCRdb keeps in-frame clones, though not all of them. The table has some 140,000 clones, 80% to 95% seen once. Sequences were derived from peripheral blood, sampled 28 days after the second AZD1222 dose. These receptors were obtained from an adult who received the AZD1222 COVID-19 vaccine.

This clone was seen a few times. Here the CDR3 reads CASRGGAWNQPQHF. For the CDR3, the DNA is TGTGCCAGCAGGGGGGGGGCTTGGAATCAGCCCCAGCATTTT. The chain employs TRBV27 and TRBJ1-5, with D tentatively TRBD1 (6 bases). There are 14 residues in the CDR3. Trimming stripped 6 bases from V and 4 bases from J, with 13 bases between. Germline assignment: CDR1 MNHEY and CDR2 SMNVEV (reference sequence).

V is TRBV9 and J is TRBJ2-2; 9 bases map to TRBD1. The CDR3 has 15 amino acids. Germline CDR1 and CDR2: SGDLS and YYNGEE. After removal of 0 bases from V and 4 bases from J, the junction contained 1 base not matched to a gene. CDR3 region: CASSVVGQGTGELFF. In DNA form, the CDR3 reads TGTGCCAGCAGCGTAGTGGGACAGGGCACCGGGGAGCTGTTTTTT.

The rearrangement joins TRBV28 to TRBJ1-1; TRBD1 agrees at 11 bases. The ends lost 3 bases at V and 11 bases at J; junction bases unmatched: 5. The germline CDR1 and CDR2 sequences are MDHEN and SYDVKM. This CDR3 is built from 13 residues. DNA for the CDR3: TGTGCCAGCAGTTTCCGGACAGGGGGCATGGCTTTCTTT. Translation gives CASSFRTGGMAFF.

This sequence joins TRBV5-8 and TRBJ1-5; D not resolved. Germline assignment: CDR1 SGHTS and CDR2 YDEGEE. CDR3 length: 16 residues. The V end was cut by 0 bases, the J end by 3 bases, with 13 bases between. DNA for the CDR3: TGTGCCAGCAGCTTGGACTTGGGGATCCTCAATCAGCCCCAGCATTTT. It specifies CASSLDLGILNQPQHF.

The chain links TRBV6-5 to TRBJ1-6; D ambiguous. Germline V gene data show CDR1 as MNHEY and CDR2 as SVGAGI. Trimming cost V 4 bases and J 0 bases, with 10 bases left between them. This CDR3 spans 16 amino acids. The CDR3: CASSSSVGSYNSPLHF. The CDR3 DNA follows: TGTGCCAGCAGTTCGTCAGTTGGCTCCTATAATTCACCCCTCCACTTT.

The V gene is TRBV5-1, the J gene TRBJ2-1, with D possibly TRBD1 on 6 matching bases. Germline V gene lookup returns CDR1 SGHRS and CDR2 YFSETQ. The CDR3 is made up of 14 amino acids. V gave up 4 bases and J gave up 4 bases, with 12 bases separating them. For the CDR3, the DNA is TGCGCCAGCAGCCCTGGACAGCTTTACAATGAGCAGTTCTTC. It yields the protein CASSPGQLYNEQFF.

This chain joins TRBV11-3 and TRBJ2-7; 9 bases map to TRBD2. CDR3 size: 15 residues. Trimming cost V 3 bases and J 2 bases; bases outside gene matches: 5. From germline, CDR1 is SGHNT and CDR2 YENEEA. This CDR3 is CASSFPTSGTYEQYF. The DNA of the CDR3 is TGTGCCAGCAGCTTTCCGACTAGCGGAACCTACGAGCAGTACTTC.

The CDR3 sequence is CASSLAGAGNIQYF. The CDR3 nucleotides read TGTGCCAGCAGCTTAGCAGGGGCGGGAAACATTCAGTACTTC. The chain joins TRBV7-9 to TRBJ2-4; D assignment may be TRBD1 or TRBD2 (5 bases each). The CDR3 extends over 14 amino acids. Trimming pared 0 bases from V and 6 bases from J, leaving 9 bases between. Germline V gives CDR1 SEHNR, CDR2 FQNEAQ (reference sequence). Complete variable domain (other parts from reference TRBV7-9 and TRBJ2-4): DTGVSQNPRHKITKRGQNVTFRCDPISEHNRLYWYRQTLGQGPEFLTYFQNEAQLEKSRLLSDRFSAERPKGSFSTLEIQRTEQGDSAMYLCASSLAGAGNIQYFGAGTRLSVL.

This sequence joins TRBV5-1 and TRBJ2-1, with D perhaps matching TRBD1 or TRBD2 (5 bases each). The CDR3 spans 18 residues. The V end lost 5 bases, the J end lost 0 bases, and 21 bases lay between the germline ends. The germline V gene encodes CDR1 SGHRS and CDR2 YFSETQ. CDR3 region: CASRRGGRIQSSYNEQFF. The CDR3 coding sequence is TGCGCCAGCAGGAGGGGCGGTCGAATCCAAAGCTCCTACAATGAGCAGTTCTTC.

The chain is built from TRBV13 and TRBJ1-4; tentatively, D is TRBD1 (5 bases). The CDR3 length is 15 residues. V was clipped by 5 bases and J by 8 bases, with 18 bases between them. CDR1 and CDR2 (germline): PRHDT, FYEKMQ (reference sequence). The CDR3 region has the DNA TGTGCCAGCAGCCCACGAGTGGGGGTAGGAGAAAAACTGTTTTTT. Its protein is CASSPRVGVGEKLFF.